This T cell receptor beta chain appears in the sequencing data of a study of blood T cell repertoires in COVID-19. Looking at the study overall: Spain, Italy and the United States supplied samples that represented acute and convalescent COVID-19. Sources were T cells, B-cell-depleted T cells, or PBMCs; the material itself was cDNA or gDNA.

Trimming removed 4 bases from V and 9 bases from J; junction bases left unmatched: 8. The V gene's germline CDR1 is MNHEY and CDR2 SVGAGI. The CDR3 is 13 residues long. Authors' data handling: From reference gene primer amplification, estimates of nucleated cell counts were derived. Using immunoSEQ multiplex PCR, the repertoire was profiled, and TCRdb retains in-frame clones only, with some absent. The V and J calls and clone size come from that table; D and trimming were worked out from the DNA. Here the sample spans 300,000 or so clones, roughly nine tenths being singletons. J is TRBJ1-1 and V is TRBV6-5; 7 nucleotides match TRBD1. This receptor was obtained from a man between 60 and 70 years old who had recovered from COVID-19. Source material: PBMCs or T cells enriched from blood (not recorded which). The CDR3 loop reads CASSSRQGLKAFF. CDR3 in DNA: TGTGCCAGCAGTTCCCGACAGGGTCTGAAAGCTTTCTTT.